Sequencing of this TCR beta chain was carried out in a study of control samples from healthy donors and cancer patients. This table comes from immunoSEQ multiplex PCR, and its TCRdb copy is limited to in-frame clones, with some not included. Altogether roughly 92,000 clones are present, approximately 90% being singletons, with the ten largest covering over 0.95%. The sample consisted of blood. This clonotype was sampled from a woman between 45 and 60 years old in good health.

The CDR3: CASSPGLAGAGGETQYF. CDR3 nucleotide sequence: TGTGCCAGCTCACCGGGACTAGCGGGGGCCGGAGGAGAGACCCAGTACTTC. The genes are TRBV18 and TRBJ2-5; 14 nucleotides match TRBD2. This CDR3 is 17 amino acids long. V lost 3 bases, J lost 4 bases, and 7 bases stayed unmatched. Germline values: CDR1 KGHSH, CDR2 LQKENI.